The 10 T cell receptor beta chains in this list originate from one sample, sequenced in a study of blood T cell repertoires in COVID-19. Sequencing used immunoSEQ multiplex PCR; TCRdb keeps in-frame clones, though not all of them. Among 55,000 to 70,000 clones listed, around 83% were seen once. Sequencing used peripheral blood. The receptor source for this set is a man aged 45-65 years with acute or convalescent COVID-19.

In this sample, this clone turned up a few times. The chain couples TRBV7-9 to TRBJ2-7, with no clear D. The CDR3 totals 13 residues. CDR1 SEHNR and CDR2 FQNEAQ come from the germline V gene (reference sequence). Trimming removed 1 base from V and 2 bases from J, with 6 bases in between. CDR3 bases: TGTGCCAGCAGCTTAGACAGTGCCTACGAGCAGTACTTC. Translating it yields CASSLDSAYEQYF.

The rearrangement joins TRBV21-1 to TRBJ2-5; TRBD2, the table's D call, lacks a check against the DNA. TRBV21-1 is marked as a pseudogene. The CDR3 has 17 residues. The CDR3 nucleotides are TGTGCCAGCAGCAAAGAAAAGACTAGCGGAGATCAAGAGACCCAGTACTTC. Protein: CASSKEKTSGDQETQYF.

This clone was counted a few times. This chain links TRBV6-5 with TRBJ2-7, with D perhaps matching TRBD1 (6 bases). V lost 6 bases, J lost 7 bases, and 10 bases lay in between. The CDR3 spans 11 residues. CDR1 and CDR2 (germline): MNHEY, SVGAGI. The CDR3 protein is CASRQGGEQYF. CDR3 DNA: TGTGCCAGCAGACAGGGCGGTGAGCAGTACTTC.

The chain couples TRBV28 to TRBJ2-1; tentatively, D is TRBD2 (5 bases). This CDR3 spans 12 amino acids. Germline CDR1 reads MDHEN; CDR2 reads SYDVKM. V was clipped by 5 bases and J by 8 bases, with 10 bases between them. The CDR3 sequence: CASSAFGDEQFF. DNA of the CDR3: TGTGCCAGCAGTGCCTTCGGGGATGAGCAGTTCTTC.

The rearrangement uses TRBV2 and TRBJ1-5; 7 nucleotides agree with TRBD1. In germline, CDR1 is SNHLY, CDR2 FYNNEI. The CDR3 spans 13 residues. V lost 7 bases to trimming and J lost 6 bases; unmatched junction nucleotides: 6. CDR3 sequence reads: CASNRGGGQPQHF. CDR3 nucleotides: TGTGCCAGCAATCGAGGGGGCGGTCAGCCCCAGCATTTT.

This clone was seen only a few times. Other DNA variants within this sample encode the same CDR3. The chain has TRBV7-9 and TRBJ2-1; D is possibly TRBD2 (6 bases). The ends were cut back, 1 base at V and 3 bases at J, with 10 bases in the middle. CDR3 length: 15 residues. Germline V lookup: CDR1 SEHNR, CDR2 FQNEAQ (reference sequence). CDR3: CASSLGGTLYNEQFF. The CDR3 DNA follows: TGTGCCAGCAGCTTAGGTGGGACTCTCTACAATGAGCAGTTCTTC.

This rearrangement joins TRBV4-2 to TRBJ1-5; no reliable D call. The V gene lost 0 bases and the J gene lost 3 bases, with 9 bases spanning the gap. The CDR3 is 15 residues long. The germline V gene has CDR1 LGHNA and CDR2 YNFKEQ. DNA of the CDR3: TGTGCCAGCAGCCAAGAAGTGAGGGCCAATCAGCCCCAGCATTTT. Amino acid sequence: CASSQEVRANQPQHF.

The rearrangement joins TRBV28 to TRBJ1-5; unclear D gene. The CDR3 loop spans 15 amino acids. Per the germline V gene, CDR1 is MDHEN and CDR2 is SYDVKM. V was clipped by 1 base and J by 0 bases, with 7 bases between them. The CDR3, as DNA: TGTGCCAGCAGTTTATACAGCTATAGCAATCAGCCCCAGCATTTT. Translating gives CASSLYSYSNQPQHF.

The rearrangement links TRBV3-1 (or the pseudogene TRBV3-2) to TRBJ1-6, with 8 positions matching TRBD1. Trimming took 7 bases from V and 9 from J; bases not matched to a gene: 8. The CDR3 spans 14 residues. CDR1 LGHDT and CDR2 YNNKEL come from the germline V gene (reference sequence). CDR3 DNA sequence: TGTGCCAGCAACGGACAGGGACTAAGTTCACCCCTCCACTTT. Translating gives CASNGQGLSSPLHF.

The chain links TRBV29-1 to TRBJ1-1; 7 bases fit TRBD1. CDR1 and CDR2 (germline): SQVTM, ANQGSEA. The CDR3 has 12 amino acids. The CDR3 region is CSTTGAFTEAFF. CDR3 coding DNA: TGCAGTACTACAGGGGCATTTACTGAAGCTTTCTTT.